The next 25 T cell receptor beta chains were all read from a single sample in a study of cytomegalovirus exposure and HLA in healthy donors. Primers for the PCR totalled 60 Vbeta and 13 Jbeta. The data were produced by immunoSEQ multiplex PCR, yet TCRdb's version contains in-frame clones alone and is incomplete. Of 100,000 to 150,000 clones in the sample, 74% were seen once. Sequenced sample: PBMCs. The receptors were gathered from a woman in her forties or fifties in good health and CMV-seropositive.

The chain carries TRBV4-2 and TRBJ1-5; D remains ambiguous. Trimming cost V 3 bases and J 0 bases, with 15 bases left between them. The CDR3 is 17 amino acids. Germline CDR1 reads LGHNA; CDR2 reads YNFKEQ. CDR3 sequence reads: CASSHEDKRASNQPQHF. The CDR3 DNA follows: TGTGCCAGCAGCCACGAAGATAAGAGGGCTAGCAATCAGCCCCAGCATTTT.

The rearrangement links TRBV7-2 to TRBJ2-3, with 7 positions matching TRBD1. After removal of 1 base from V and 7 bases from J, the junction contained 8 bases not matched to a gene. CDR3 length: 15 amino acids. The germline CDR1 and CDR2 sequences are SGHTA and FQGNSA. CDR3 sequence reads: CASSLVGYRGNTQYF. The CDR3 DNA reads TGTGCCAGCAGCTTAGTGGGTTACAGGGGAAATACGCAGTATTTT.

This clone was seen a single time. The V and J genes are TRBV19 and TRBJ1-2; 8 bases line up with TRBD1. CDR1 LNHDA and CDR2 SQIVND come from the germline V gene (reference sequence). V shed 4 bases, J shed 4 bases, and the junction held 8 bases outside the gene matches. The CDR3 spans 15 residues. The CDR3 sequence: CASSTGQGRGYGYTF. In nucleotides, the CDR3 is TGTGCCAGTAGTACTGGACAGGGAAGGGGCTATGGCTACACCTTC.

The chain uses TRBV6-1 and TRBJ1-6, with 7 bases lining up with TRBD1. This CDR3 spans 14 amino acids. The trim removed 6 bases at V and 7 bases at J, leaving 6 bases unmatched. The germline V gene encodes CDR1 MNHNS and CDR2 SASEGT. The CDR3 coding sequence is TGTGCCAGCAGGTCCGACAGGGTGAATTCACCCCTCCACTTT. Encoded protein: CASRSDRVNSPLHF.

The chain uses TRBV25-1 and TRBJ2-6; 7 bases agree with TRBD1. With 8 bases clipped from V and 2 bases from J, the junction kept 12 bases outside the gene matches. CDR1 is MGHDK and CDR2 is SYGVNS in the germline V gene. The CDR3 has 17 residues. The CDR3 reads CASGPGQSIPGANVLTF. DNA of the CDR3: TGTGCCAGCGGTCCGGGACAGAGCATTCCTGGGGCCAACGTCCTGACTTTC.

The rearrangement uses TRBV19 and TRBJ1-2; 11 bases map to TRBD1. The CDR3 is 15 residues long. Germline values: CDR1 LNHDA, CDR2 SQIVND (reference sequence). J was trimmed by 2 bases and V by 7 bases; bases with no gene match: 6. Written as DNA, the CDR3 is TGTGCCAGTAAGGGACAGGGGGAACGAAACTATGGCTACACCTTC. Its translation: CASKGQGERNYGYTF.

This chain joins TRBV25-1 and TRBJ2-3; unclear D gene. V lost 3 bases, J lost 5 bases, and 9 bases lay in between. Germline CDR1 and CDR2: MGHDK and SYGVNS. The length of the CDR3 is 13 residues. The CDR3 DNA reads as TGTGCCAGCAGTGATACTACGGTAGATACGCAGTATTTT. Translating it yields CASSDTTVDTQYF. The full variable domain, its missing parts supplied by reference TRBV25-1 and TRBJ2-3, is EADIYQTPRYLVIGTGKKITLECSQTMGHDKMYWYQQDPGMELHLIHYSYGVNSTEKGDLSSESTVSRIRTEHFPLTLESARPSHTSQYLCASSDTTVDTQYFGPGTRLTVL.

There are a few counts of this clone. V and J are TRBV6-1 and TRBJ2-2; 10 bases line up with TRBD2. Germline assignment: CDR1 MNHNS and CDR2 SASEGT. The trim removed 6 bases at V and 6 bases at J, leaving 7 bases unmatched. The CDR3 has 15 amino acids. CDR3 DNA: TGTGCCAGCAGCAGAGGGACTAGCGATGCCGGGGAGCTGTTTTTT. Residues: CASSRGTSDAGELFF.

The gene calls are TRBV7-2 and TRBJ2-1, with 7 bases fitting TRBD2. Germline assignment: CDR1 SGHTA and CDR2 FQGNSA. V shed 6 bases and J 10 bases; nucleotides not matched to a gene: 6. This CDR3 spans 12 amino acids. This CDR3 reads CASRLHGGEQFF. The DNA of the CDR3 is TGTGCCAGCAGACTTCACGGGGGGGAGCAGTTCTTC. The variable domain in full, with the rest retrieved from reference TRBV7-2 and TRBJ2-1, is GAGVSQSPSNKVTEKGKDVELRCDPISGHTALYWYRQSLGQGLEFLIYFQGNSAPDKSGLPSDRFSAERTGGSVSTLTIQRTQQEDSAVYLCASRLHGGEQFFGPGTRLTVL.

This clone appeared a few times. The chain joins TRBV19 to TRBJ2-2; no definite D call. CDR3 length equals 15 residues. The germline V and J ends were trimmed by 5 bases and 0 bases, with 10 bases remaining between them. The germline CDR1 and CDR2 sequences are LNHDA and SQIVND (reference sequence). Here the CDR3 reads CASSSRGSNTGELFF. The CDR3 nucleotides are TGTGCCAGTAGTTCCAGAGGTTCGAACACCGGGGAGCTGTTTTTT.

J is TRBJ1-1 and V is TRBV27, with 8 bases matching TRBD1. Germline lookup yields CDR1 MNHEY and CDR2 SMNVEV (reference sequence). V lost 6 bases to trimming and J lost 4 bases; unmatched junction nucleotides: 13. CDR3 size: 16 residues. CDR3 amino acids: CASSHNAQGGFTEAFF. Here the CDR3 DNA reads TGTGCCAGCAGCCACAACGCACAGGGGGGGTTCACTGAAGCTTTCTTT.

This clone was counted a few times. This chain uses TRBV11-3 with TRBJ1-4, with no clear D. With 1 base removed from V and 10 bases from J, the gap between germline ends came to 7 bases. CDR3 length: 12 amino acids. In germline, CDR1 is SGHNT, CDR2 YENEEA. The CDR3 DNA reads as TGTGCCAGCAGCTTAGCGGGAGGAAAACTGTTTTTT. Translating gives CASSLAGGKLFF.

On this clone itself: Other DNA sequences in this sample translate to the same CDR3. The rearrangement uses TRBV6-5 and TRBJ2-5, with 8 bases that match TRBD1. Germline V gives CDR1 MNHEY, CDR2 SVGAGI. Trimming at V came to 0 bases and at J to 5 bases, leaving 2 bases not matched to a gene. The CDR3 loop spans 14 amino acids. CDR3 region: CASSYSRGLETQYF. CDR3 nucleotides: TGTGCCAGCAGTTACTCCAGGGGGCTGGAGACCCAGTACTTC.

This clone was seen just once. The V and J genes are TRBV19 and TRBJ1-4; possibly TRBD1 for D (5 bases). The V end was cut by 8 bases, the J end by 8 bases, with 18 bases between. The germline CDR1 and CDR2 sequences are LNHDA and SQIVND (reference sequence). The CDR3 sequence is 14 residues long. In DNA, the CDR3 is TGTGCCAGTGCAAAGCGGGGGATAGGGGAAAAACTGTTTTTT. Protein: CASAKRGIGEKLFF.

This sequence joins TRBV7-2 and TRBJ2-7, with TRBD2 matching 8 bases. The germline V gene encodes CDR1 SGHTA and CDR2 FQGNSA. Germline trimming cut 5 bases from V and 0 bases from J; bases unmatched to any gene: 18. This CDR3 contains 19 residues. The CDR3 region has the DNA TGTGCCAGCAGCCCCTGGGGCGCGGGGGGCCCTACACCCTCCTACGAGCAGTACTTC. Its protein is CASSPWGAGGPTPSYEQYF.

This rearrangement joins TRBV19 to TRBJ1-1; no clear D gene. The V and J ends lost 6 bases and 5 bases respectively, with 16 bases between them. CDR3 size: 14 residues. Germline V gives CDR1 LNHDA, CDR2 SQIVND (reference sequence). In DNA, the CDR3 is TGTGCCAGTAGAGAGATGGGAGGAAGGACTGAAGCTTTCTTT. It is translated as CASREMGGRTEAFF. Together with reference TRBV19 and TRBJ1-1, the CDR3 gives the full variable domain: DGGITQSPKYLFRKEGQNVTLSCEQNLNHDAMYWYRQDPGQGLRLIYYSQIVNDFQKGDIAEGYSVSREKKESFPLTVTSAQKNPTAFYLCASREMGGRTEAFFGQGTRLTVV.

J is TRBJ2-2 and V is TRBV11-2, with 8 bases lining up with TRBD1. Germline V gene lookup returns CDR1 SGHAT and CDR2 FQNNGV. J gave up 7 bases and V 6 bases, and 10 bases lay outside the gene matches. The CDR3 extends over 15 amino acids. CDR3 region: CASRTWTGQNGELFF. CDR3 coding DNA: TGTGCCAGCAGGACCTGGACAGGGCAGAACGGGGAGCTGTTTTTT. Variable domain in full (rest from reference TRBV11-2 and TRBJ2-2): EAGVAQSPRYKIIEKRQSVAFWCNPISGHATLYWYQQILGQGPKLLIQFQNNGVVDDSQLPKDRFSAERLKGVDSTLKIQPAKLEDSAVYLCASRTWTGQNGELFFGEGSRLTVL.

The chain is built from TRBV7-2 and TRBJ2-4; D is possibly TRBD1 (5 bases). Trimming took 1 base from V and 7 from J, leaving 14 bases between them. Germline values: CDR1 SGHTA, CDR2 FQGNSA. The CDR3 is made up of 15 amino acids. The CDR3 protein is CASSLEGAGWNIQYF. Written as DNA, the CDR3 is TGTGCCAGCAGCTTAGAAGGCGCAGGGTGGAACATTCAGTACTTC.

CDR3 DNA: TGCGCCAGCAGCCAAACTGCCGGGACAGGGGCTGAAGCTTTCTTT. This encodes CASSQTAGTGAEAFF. The chain employs TRBV4-3 and TRBJ1-1, with 10 nucleotides matching TRBD1. The CDR3 has 15 residues. Trimming removed 2 bases from V and 6 bases from J; junction bases left unmatched: 6. The germline V gene has CDR1 LGHNA and CDR2 YSLEER.

This chain joins TRBV2 and TRBJ2-2, with a tentative D call TRBD1 (6 bases). V lost 5 bases, J lost 7 bases, and 8 bases lay in between. Per the germline V gene, CDR1 is SNHLY and CDR2 is FYNNEI. CDR3 length: 12 residues. As DNA, the CDR3 is TGTGCCAGCAGTACGGACAGCGGGGAGCTGTTTTTT. Encoded protein: CASSTDSGELFF.

The chain combines TRBV5-1 with TRBJ2-2; D may be TRBD2 (5 bases). Per germline, CDR1 SGHRS and CDR2 YFSETQ. The CDR3 extends over 13 amino acids. Trimming removed 4 bases at V and 5 bases at J, with 9 bases between. CDR3 protein: CASSLRTTGELFF. The CDR3 DNA sequence: TGCGCCAGCAGCCTTCGGACTACCGGGGAGCTGTTTTTT.

The rearrangement joins TRBV18 to TRBJ1-2; D uncertain. CDR1 and CDR2 from the germline V gene are KGHSH and LQKENI. This CDR3 has 14 residues. Trimming pared 2 bases from V and 3 bases from J, leaving 10 bases between. The CDR3 bases are TGTGCCAGCTCACCAGAGGGATCTCACTATGGCTACACCTTC. It yields the protein CASSPEGSHYGYTF.

The chain recombines TRBV5-1 with TRBJ2-1, with TRBD2 identical over 7 bases. The germline gives CDR1 SGHRS, CDR2 YFSETQ. J gave up 9 bases and V 7 bases, and 13 bases lay outside the gene matches. There are 14 residues in the CDR3. CDR3 sequence reads: CASCPDDREGEQFF. The CDR3 DNA reads as TGCGCCAGCTGCCCGGACGATAGGGAGGGTGAGCAGTTCTTC.

The rearrangement joins TRBV7-2 to TRBJ1-2; D perhaps matches TRBD1 (5 bases). Germline CDR1 SGHTA, CDR2 FQGNSA. Trimming took off 4 bases at V and 0 bases at J, with 21 bases between the two ends. This CDR3 region has 18 residues. In nucleotides, the CDR3 is TGTGCCAGCAGCTCCATACCCTCGGACATCCTCGCTAACTATGGCTACACCTTC. It is translated as CASSSIPSDILANYGYTF. Complete variable domain (other parts from reference TRBV7-2 and TRBJ1-2): GAGVSQSPSNKVTEKGKDVELRCDPISGHTALYWYRQSLGQGLEFLIYFQGNSAPDKSGLPSDRFSAERTGGSVSTLTIQRTQQEDSAVYLCASSSIPSDILANYGYTFGSGTRLTVV.

This chain uses TRBV11-3 with TRBJ2-2, with 16 bases fitting TRBD2. The CDR3 loop spans 18 amino acids. The germline V gene encodes CDR1 SGHNT and CDR2 YENEEA. V dropped 5 bases and J dropped 7; count of bases not matched to a gene: 10. The CDR3 nucleotides read TGTGCCAGCAGCGAGCAGGGACTAGCGGGGGGGCTAAACGGGGAGCTGTTTTTT. This sequence encodes CASSEQGLAGGLNGELFF.